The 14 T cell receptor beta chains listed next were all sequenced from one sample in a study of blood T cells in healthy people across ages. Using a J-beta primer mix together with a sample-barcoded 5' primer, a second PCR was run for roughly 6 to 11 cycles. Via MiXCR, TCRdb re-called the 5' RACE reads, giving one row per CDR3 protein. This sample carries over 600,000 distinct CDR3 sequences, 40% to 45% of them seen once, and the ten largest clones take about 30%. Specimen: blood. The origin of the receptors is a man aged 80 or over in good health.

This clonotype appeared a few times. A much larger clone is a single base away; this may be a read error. DNA for the CDR3: TGTGCCGGCAGCAACATCAACTCCTACGAGCAGTACTTC. This codes for CAGSNINSYEQYF. The rearrangement links TRBV12-3 or TRBV12-4 to TRBJ2-7; no reliable D call. The CDR3 sequence is 13 residues long.

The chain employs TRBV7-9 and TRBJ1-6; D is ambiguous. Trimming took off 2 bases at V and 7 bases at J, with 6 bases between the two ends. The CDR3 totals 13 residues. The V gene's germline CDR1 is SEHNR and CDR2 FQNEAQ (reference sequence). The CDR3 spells CASSLRPNSPLHF. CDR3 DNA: TGTGCCAGCAGCTTAAGACCGAATTCACCCCTCCACTTT.

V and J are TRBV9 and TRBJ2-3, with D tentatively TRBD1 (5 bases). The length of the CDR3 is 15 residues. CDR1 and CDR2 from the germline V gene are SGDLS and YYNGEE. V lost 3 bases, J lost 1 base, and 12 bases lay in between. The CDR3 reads CASSAQVLGTDTQYF. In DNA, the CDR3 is TGTGCCAGCAGCGCACAGGTGTTAGGCACAGATACGCAGTATTTT. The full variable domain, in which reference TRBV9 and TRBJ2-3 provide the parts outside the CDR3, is DSGVTQTPKHLITATGQRVTLRCSPRSGDLSVYWYQQSLDQGLQFLIQYYNGEERAKGNILERFSAQQFPDLHSELNLSSLELGDSALYFCASSAQVLGTDTQYFGPGTRLTVL.

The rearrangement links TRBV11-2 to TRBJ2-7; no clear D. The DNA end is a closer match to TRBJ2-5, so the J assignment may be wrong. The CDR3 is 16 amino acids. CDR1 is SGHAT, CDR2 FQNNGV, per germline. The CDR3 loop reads CASSPPELPRTETQYF. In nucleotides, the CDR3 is TGTGCCAGCAGCCCCCCTGAGCTACCAAGGACGGAGACCCAGTACTTC.

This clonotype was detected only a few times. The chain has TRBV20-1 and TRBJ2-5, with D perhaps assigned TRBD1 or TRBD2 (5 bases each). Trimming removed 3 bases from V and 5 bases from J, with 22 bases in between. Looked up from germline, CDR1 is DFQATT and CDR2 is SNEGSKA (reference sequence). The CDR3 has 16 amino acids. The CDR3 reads CSARGPSGALGETQYF. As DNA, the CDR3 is TGCAGTGCTAGGGGGCCGAGCGGCGCCCTCGGTGAGACCCAGTACTTC.

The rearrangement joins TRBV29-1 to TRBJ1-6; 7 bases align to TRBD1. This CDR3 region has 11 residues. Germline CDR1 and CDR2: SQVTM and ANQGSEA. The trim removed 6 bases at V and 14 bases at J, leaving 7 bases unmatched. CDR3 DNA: TGCAGCGTGCGGACAGGCGGGACCCTCCACTTT. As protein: CSVRTGGTLHF.

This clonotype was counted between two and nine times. CDR3 amino acids: CASSQSSAGGPYNEQFF. In DNA form, the CDR3 reads TGTGCCAGCAGCCAAAGCTCAGCGGGAGGACCGTACAATGAGCAGTTCTTC. V gene TRBV4-2 combines with J gene TRBJ2-1; 9 positions agree with TRBD2. The J segment lost 4 bases and the V segment lost 2 bases, leaving 9 bases of the junction unmatched. CDR3 length equals 17 residues. CDR1 and CDR2 from the germline V gene are LGHNA and YNFKEQ.

CDR3 sequence (DNA): TGCAGCGTACCGGGACAGGGGAGGTACAATGAGCAGTTCTTC. Amino acids: CSVPGQGRYNEQFF. The chain has TRBV29-1 and TRBJ2-1, with 10 bases lining up with TRBD1. Germline assignment: CDR1 SQVTM and CDR2 ANQGSEA. The CDR3 length is 14 residues. The ends lost 6 bases at V and 4 bases at J; junction bases unmatched: 6.

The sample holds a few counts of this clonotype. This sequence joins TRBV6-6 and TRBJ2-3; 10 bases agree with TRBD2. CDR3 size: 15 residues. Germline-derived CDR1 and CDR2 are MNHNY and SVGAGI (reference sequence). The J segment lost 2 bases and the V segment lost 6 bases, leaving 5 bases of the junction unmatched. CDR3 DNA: TGTGCCAGCAGAAGGACTAGCGGTAACACAGATACGCAGTATTTT. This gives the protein CASRRTSGNTDTQYF.

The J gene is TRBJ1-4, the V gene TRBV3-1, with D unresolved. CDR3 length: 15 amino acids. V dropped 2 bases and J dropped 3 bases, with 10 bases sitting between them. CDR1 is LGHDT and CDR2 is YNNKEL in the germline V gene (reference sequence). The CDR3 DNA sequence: TGTGCCAGCAGCCAAATGGCGGCAGCTAATGAAAAACTGTTTTTT. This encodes CASSQMAAANEKLFF.

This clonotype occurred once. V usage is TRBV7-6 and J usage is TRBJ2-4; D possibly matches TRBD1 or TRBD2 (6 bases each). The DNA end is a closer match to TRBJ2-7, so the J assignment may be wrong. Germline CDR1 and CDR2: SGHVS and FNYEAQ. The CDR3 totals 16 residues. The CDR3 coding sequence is TGTGCCAGCAGCTTATACGCGGGGACACCAACGTACGAGCAGTACTTC. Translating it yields CASSLYAGTPTYEQYF.

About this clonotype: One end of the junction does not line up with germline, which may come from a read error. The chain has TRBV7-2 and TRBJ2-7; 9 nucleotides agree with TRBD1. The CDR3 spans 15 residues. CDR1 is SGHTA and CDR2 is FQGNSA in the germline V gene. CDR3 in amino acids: CASSSPDRGGYGQYF. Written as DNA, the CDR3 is TGTGCCAGCAGCTCACCGGACAGGGGAGGCTACGGGCAGTACTTC.

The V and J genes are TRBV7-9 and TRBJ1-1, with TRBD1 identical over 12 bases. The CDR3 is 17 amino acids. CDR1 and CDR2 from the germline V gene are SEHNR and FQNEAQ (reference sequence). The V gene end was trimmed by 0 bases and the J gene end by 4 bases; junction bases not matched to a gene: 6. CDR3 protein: CASSLAGTGGAGTEAFF. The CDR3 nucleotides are TGTGCCAGCAGCTTAGCCGGGACAGGGGGCGCGGGCACTGAAGCTTTCTTT.

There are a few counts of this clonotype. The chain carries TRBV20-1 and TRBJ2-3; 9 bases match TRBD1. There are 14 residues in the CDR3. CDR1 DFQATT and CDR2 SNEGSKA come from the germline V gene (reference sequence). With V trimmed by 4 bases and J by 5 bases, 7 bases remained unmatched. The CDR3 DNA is TGCAGTGCTACAGACAGGGGGTTAGGAGATACGCAGTATTTT. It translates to CSATDRGLGDTQYF.